Listed below are T cell receptor beta chains from one sample, sequenced in a study of human T cells and chemical hapten exposure. TCRdb passed the RACE reads through MiXCR, listing each CDR3 protein once. Of under 75,000 distinct CDR3 sequences in the sample, 7.5% to 9.5% are singletons; the top ten hold roughly 3%. The source material was whole blood, sampled in connection with sensitization to the hapten diphenylcyclopropenone (DPC). All receptors derive from a woman aged 45-65 years with alopecia areata. Some clones in this sample may be carry-over from other donors' samples. CDR3s leave out the opening cysteine and the closing phenylalanine or tryptophan.

J | V | CDR3
TRBJ1-1 | TRBV7-6 | ASSLGTRGSGTEAF
TRBJ2-3 | TRBV7-2 | ASSLEGIIKGRDTQY
TRBJ1-5 | TRBV12-3/TRBV12-4 | ASSLAGPGRPQH
TRBJ2-7 | TRBV12-3/TRBV12-4 | ASSDGTWGSYEQY
TRBJ1-5 | TRBV19 | ALAPGPNQPQH
TRBJ2-1 | TRBV30 | AWAPDSSSYNEQF
TRBJ2-2 | TRBV12-3/TRBV12-4 | ASSFGDTGELF
TRBJ2-3 | TRBV5-1 | ASSPQGLAVADTQY
TRBJ2-5 | TRBV30 | AWSISTSGRTQY
TRBJ2-3 | TRBV15 | ATTDPDGSSTDTQY
TRBJ2-3 | TRBV29-1 | SVRRERPDTQY
TRBJ2-2 | TRBV28 | ASSSWTGGTGELF
TRBJ2-5 | TRBV27 | ASSLSGRPETQY